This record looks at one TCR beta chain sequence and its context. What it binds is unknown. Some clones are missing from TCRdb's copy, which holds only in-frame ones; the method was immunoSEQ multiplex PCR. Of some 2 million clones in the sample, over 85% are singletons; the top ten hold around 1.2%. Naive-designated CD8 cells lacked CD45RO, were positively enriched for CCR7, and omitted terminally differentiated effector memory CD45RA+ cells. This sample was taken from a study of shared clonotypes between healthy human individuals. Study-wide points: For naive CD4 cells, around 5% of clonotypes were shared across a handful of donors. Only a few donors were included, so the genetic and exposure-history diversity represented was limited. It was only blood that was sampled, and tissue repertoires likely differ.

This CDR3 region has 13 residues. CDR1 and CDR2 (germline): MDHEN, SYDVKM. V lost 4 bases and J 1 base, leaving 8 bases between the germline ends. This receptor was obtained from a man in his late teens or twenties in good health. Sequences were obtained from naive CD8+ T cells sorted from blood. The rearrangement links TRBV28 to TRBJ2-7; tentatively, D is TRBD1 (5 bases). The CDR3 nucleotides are TGTGCCAGCAGTTGGAGACAGTCCTACGAGCAGTACTTC. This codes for CASSWRQSYEQYF. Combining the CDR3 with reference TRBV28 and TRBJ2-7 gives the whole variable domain DVKVTQSSRYLVKRTGEKVFLECVQDMDHENMFWYRQDPGLGLRLIYFSYDVKMKEKGDIPEGYSVSREKKERFSLILESASTNQTSMYLCASSWRQSYEQYFGPGTRLTVT.